A selection of T cell receptor beta chains follows, all from one sample in a study of CD8+CD57+ T cells in acquired aplastic anemia. TCRdb independently ran MiXCR on the reads; one entry per CDR3 protein. The sample holds hundreds of thousands of distinct CDR3 sequences; about two thirds are singletons and the top ten take around 4%. Specimen: sorted CD4+, CD8+, or CD8+CD57+ T cells (not recorded which) from PBMCs. Receptor source: a human donor in good health, serving as a control. Both conserved end residues are part of each CDR3. D genes are given only for firm matches. Expanded clones are given a class, and other clones once, few, many or no size at all.

clone_size | d_call | j_call | v_call | cdr3_nt | cdr3_aa
- | TRBD1 | TRBJ2-6 | TRBV15 | TGTGCCACCAGCAGAGGCGGCGTGGCAGGGGGCTCTGGGGCCAACGTCCTGACTTTC | CATSRGGVAGGSGANVLTF
- | - | TRBJ1-6 | TRBV20-1 | TGCAGTGCTAGTCAGGTCCATGGCTACACCCTCCACTTT | CSASQVHGYTLHF
- | - | TRBJ1-1 | TRBV15 | TGTGCCACCAGCAGAGATAAGGGTGGTCGTGTCTTT | CATSRDKGGRVF
- | - | TRBJ2-2 | TRBV5-4 | TGTGCCAGCAGCTTAAGGCAGGGAGATGACACCGGGGAGCTGTTTTTC | CASSLRQGDDTGELFF
- | TRBD1 | TRBJ2-7 | TRBV5-1 | TGCGCCAGCAGCTTGGCCGCCTCCGGGACAGCCTACGAGCAGTACTTC | CASSLAASGTAYEQYF
- | - | TRBJ1-5 | TRBV19 | TGTGCCAGCAGGGGATTGAATCAGCCCCAGCATTTT | CASRGLNQPQHF
- | - | TRBJ2-5 | TRBV9 | TGTGCCAGCAGTGGGAGCCAGTCCACAGAGACCCACTACTTC | CASSGSQSTETHYF
- | TRBD2 | TRBJ2-1 | TRBV20-1 | TGCAGTGCTAGGCCGGGACTAGCGGGGGGTGTAAATGAGCAGTTCTTC | CSARPGLAGGVNEQFF
- | - | TRBJ1-2 | TRBV5-1 | TGCGCCAGCGGGCAGCTCTATGGCTACACCTACACCTTC | CASGQLYGYTYTF
- | - | TRBJ2-7 | TRBV20-1 | TGCAGTGCTAACCCCCGGGGCGAGCAGTACTTC | CSANPRGEQYF
- | - | TRBJ2-1 | TRBV19 | TGTGCCGGTGGGGGGGGGGGCCTCTACAATGAGCAGTTCTTC | CAGGGGGLYNEQFF
once | TRBD1 | TRBJ1-6 | TRBV20-1 | TGCAGTGCCTCGGGACAGAATAATTCACCCCTCCACTTT | CSASGQNNSPLHF
many | - | TRBJ2-3 | TRBV12-3/TRBV12-4 | TGTGCCAGCAGTAAACAGGGAGTCACAGATACGCAGTATTTT | CASSKQGVTDTQYF
- | - | TRBJ2-7 | TRBV12-3/TRBV12-4 | TGTGCCAGCAAAGGGACCAATAGCGTCAATGAGCAGTACTTC | CASKGTNSVNEQYF
- | - | TRBJ1-6 | TRBV9 | TGTGCCAGCAGTTACGCCGGAAGGAGCTACTATCATTCACCCCTCCACTTT | CASSYAGRSYYHSPLHF
- | - | TRBJ1-2 | TRBV10-3 | TGTGCCATCAGTGAGACGGCCGCGAACTATGGCTACACCTTC | CAISETAANYGYTF
- | - | TRBJ1-5 | TRBV7-9 | TGTGCCAGCAGCTTAAGACTACACGAAGTCGACTACTTGCCCCAGCATTTT | CASSLRLHEVDYLPQHF
- | TRBD1 | TRBJ1-6 | TRBV19 | TGTGCCAGTAGTATCCCGGGACAGGCGAATTCACCCCTCCACTTT | CASSIPGQANSPLHF
many | - | TRBJ2-2 | TRBV4-2 | TGTGCCAGCAGCCAAGTAGGGTCACCGTTGGAGCTGTTTTTT | CASSQVGSPLELFF
- | TRBD1 | TRBJ1-4 | TRBV20-1 | TGCAGTGCTAGAGACGCCGGGACAGGGGAACTGTTTTTT | CSARDAGTGELFF
few | - | TRBJ2-4 | TRBV19 | TGTGCCAGTAGTATGAATCGGGTTTCCAAAAACATTCAGTACTTC | CASSMNRVSKNIQYF
- | - | TRBJ1-3 | TRBV12-5 | TGTGCTAGTGGTCCAGTGTCTGGAAACACCATATATTTT | CASGPVSGNTIYF
- | - | TRBJ2-3 | TRBV10-3 | TGTGCCATCAGTTTATCCGGGACAACGGGCACAGATACGCAGTATTTT | CAISLSGTTGTDTQYF
- | - | TRBJ2-7 | TRBV7-2 | TGTGCCAGCAGCCAGACGGGGAATAACTACGAGCAGTACTTC | CASSQTGNNYEQYF
- | - | TRBJ1-2 | TRBV7-2 | TGTGCCAGCAGCTTATCCCGTTCCCGGGGGGCGGACGGCTACACCTTC | CASSLSRSRGADGYTF
- | - | TRBJ1-4 | TRBV10-3 | TGTGCCATCAGCGCCGAGGGCAGATTCGATAACTACTTCTTT | CAISAEGRFDNYFF
few | - | TRBJ2-3 | TRBV12-3/TRBV12-4 | TGTGCCAGCAGCCCCGGGCGCACAGATACGCAGTATTTT | CASSPGRTDTQYF
- | TRBD2 | TRBJ2-1 | TRBV9 | TGCGCCAGCAGCTTAGCGGGTGAGTGCTGTGTGCAGTTCTTC | CASSLAGECCVQFF
- | - | TRBJ2-7 | TRBV20-1 | TGCAGTGCTAGCACGGGCAAGGACAATGCCTACGAGCAGTACTTC | CSASTGKDNAYEQYF
- | - | TRBJ1-2 | TRBV20-1 | TGCAGTGCTAGACCATCCGATGAACACAATGGCTACACCTTC | CSARPSDEHNGYTF
- | - | TRBJ2-2 | TRBV7-2 | TGTGCCAGCAGCACCGGGTTTGTTAGCGGCACGGTGTTTTTT | CASSTGFVSGTVFF
many | - | TRBJ2-3 | TRBV20-1 | TGCAGTGCTAGATCGGGCACAGATACGCAGTATTTT | CSARSGTDTQYF